This T cell receptor beta chain was sequenced for a study of T cells in Graves' hyperthyroidism and ophthalmopathy. Across the whole study: Peripheral blood was secured at the point of initial diagnosis, before any treatment. Notes on the study in general: Ophthalmopathy was told apart from stable hyperthyroidism by a 13 V-J model.

Graves' hyperthyroidism showing no ophthalmopathy progression within 18 months was considered stable. Many counts were recorded for this clonotype. Its matching antigen is unknown. Researchers amplified the TCR beta CDR3 regions from RNA transcripts. The primer set for the first-round RT-PCR of the TCR CDR3 was HTBI. TCRdb reprocessed the multiplex PCR reads with MiXCR, giving one entry per CDR3 protein. The table has about 420,000 distinct CDR3 sequences, roughly 14% seen once. The germline V gene has CDR1 SEHNR and CDR2 FQNEAQ (reference sequence). Unmatched junction bases numbered 4, after V lost 4 bases and J lost 4 bases. The CDR3 is 15 amino acids.

The specimen was blood. The receptor's source is a woman between 18 and 30 years old with Graves' hyperthyroidism. V and J are TRBV7-9 and TRBJ2-3, with 11 bases aligning to TRBD2. CDR3 loop: CASSSLAGGPDTQYF. The DNA of the CDR3 is TGTGCCAGCAGCTCCTTAGCGGGGGGGCCAGATACGCAGTATTTT. Looking up the rest from reference TRBV7-9 and TRBJ2-3 gives the full variable domain: DTGVSQNPRHKITKRGQNVTFRCDPISEHNRLYWYRQTLGQGPEFLTYFQNEAQLEKSRLLSDRFSAERPKGSFSTLEIQRTEQGDSAMYLCASSSLAGGPDTQYFGPGTRLTVL.